The 9 T cell receptor beta chains below come from one sample, sequenced in a study of T cells in tuberculosis. Sequencing was performed with immunoSEQ multiplex PCR; in TCRdb, only in-frame clones are kept and a portion is missing. The data show about 28,000 clones, around 90% seen once. The material sequenced was PBMCs. The receptors were sampled from a donor between 10 and 35 years old with latent tuberculosis or without tuberculosis infection.

The CDR3 nucleotides are TGTGCCAGCAGTCAACAGGGATATCAAAACATTCAGTACTTC. The encoded protein is CASSQQGYQNIQYF. This chain connects TRBV5-8 to TRBJ2-4; tentatively, D is TRBD1 (6 bases). The CDR3 has 14 amino acids. CDR1 is SGHTS and CDR2 is YDEGEE in the germline V gene. V lost 5 bases to trimming and J lost 5 bases, with 14 bases between them.

This clone appeared a single time. This sequence joins TRBV6-7 and TRBJ2-7, with D possibly being TRBD1 (6 bases). TRBV6-7 is an ORF for which the function is uncertain. This CDR3 region has 13 residues. The germline V and J ends were trimmed by 1 base and 3 bases, with 7 bases remaining between them. CDR3 bases: TGTGCCAGCAGTTACTGGACAGACTACGAGCAGTACTTC. Protein: CASSYWTDYEQYF.

The rearrangement joins TRBV5-1 to TRBJ1-2; maybe TRBD1 (5 bases). V gave up 4 bases and J gave up 8 bases, with 21 bases separating them. CDR1 and CDR2 (germline): SGHRS, YFSETQ. The CDR3 runs 15 residues. CDR3 sequence (DNA): TGCGCCAGCAGCCCTCACCCCCCAGGGAAAGGCGGCTACACCTTC. Translated: CASSPHPPGKGGYTF.

The table lists this clone with a count of one. The V gene is TRBV18, the J gene TRBJ1-1, with D unresolved. Trimming removed 3 bases at V and 0 bases at J, with 11 bases between. The CDR3 has 15 amino acids. The germline gives CDR1 KGHSH, CDR2 LQKENI. CDR3 sequence: CASSPSGSLNTEAFF. CDR3 nucleotide sequence: TGTGCCAGCTCACCCTCGGGGTCCTTGAACACTGAAGCTTTCTTT.

The chain links TRBV7-6 to TRBJ2-7, with TRBD2 identical over 10 bases. Unmatched junction bases numbered 6, after V lost 2 bases and J lost 2 bases. The germline gives CDR1 SGHVS, CDR2 FNYEAQ. The CDR3 spans 16 residues. CDR3 DNA: TGTGCCAGCAGCTTAACAGCTAGCGGGGGCACCTACGAGCAGTACTTC. It yields the protein CASSLTASGGTYEQYF.

The chain combines TRBV9 with TRBJ2-1; D unresolved. The V gene lost 2 bases and the J gene lost 4 bases, with 7 bases spanning the gap. CDR3 length equals 13 residues. Per germline, CDR1 SGDLS and CDR2 YYNGEE. DNA for the CDR3: TGTGCCAGCAGCGTTGGCTCGTACAATGAGCAGTTCTTC. Translating gives CASSVGSYNEQFF.

The CDR3 here is CASSFDGDIQYF. The CDR3 DNA reads TGTGCCAGCAGCTTCGATGGAGACATTCAGTACTTC. This sequence joins TRBV7-9 and TRBJ2-4; D uncertain. Trimming took off 3 bases at V and 8 bases at J, with 8 bases between the two ends. This CDR3 spans 12 amino acids. Germline V lookup: CDR1 SEHNR, CDR2 FQNEAQ (reference sequence).

This clone has a single count. This chain uses TRBV19 with TRBJ1-5, with D maybe TRBD1 (5 bases). Germline CDR1 and CDR2: LNHDA and SQIVND (reference sequence). V was cut by 1 base and J by 1 base, with 8 bases left in between. The CDR3 has 15 residues. The CDR3 spells CASSIVGGSNQPQHF. CDR3 in DNA: TGTGCCAGTAGTATAGTTGGGGGGAGCAATCAGCCCCAGCATTTT.

This clone was recorded once. The V call is TRBV29-1, the J call TRBJ2-1; tentative D call: TRBD2 (6 bases). Per germline, CDR1 SQVTM and CDR2 ANQGSEA. V lost 3 bases, J lost 4 bases, and 13 bases lay in between. The CDR3 totals 14 residues. CDR3: CSVEGGDFYNEQFF. The CDR3 coding sequence is TGCAGCGTTGAGGGGGGAGATTTTTACAATGAGCAGTTCTTC.